Listed here are 20 T cell receptor beta chains from one sample, sequenced in a study of T cell responses to AZD1222 COVID-19 vaccine. Assay: immunoSEQ multiplex PCR; the TCRdb copy retains only in-frame clones and omits some. The sample yields over 200,000 clones, about 95% seen once. The input for sequencing was peripheral blood, taken 28 days after the second dose of the MenACWY control vaccine. These TCRs come from an adult who received the MenACWY meningococcal vaccine as a control.

The genes are TRBV9 and TRBJ1-2; 11 nucleotides agree with TRBD1. The CDR3 spans 15 residues. CDR1 is SGDLS, CDR2 YYNGEE, per germline. V shed 2 bases, J shed 4 bases, and the junction held 4 bases outside the gene matches. The CDR3 DNA sequence: TGTGCCAGCAGCGTGGACAGGGGGCGTCCCTATGGCTACACCTTC. Encoded protein: CASSVDRGRPYGYTF.

The chain uses TRBV5-6 and TRBJ1-1; tentative D call: TRBD1 (5 bases). Deletions cut 3 bases from V and 0 bases from J, with 15 bases between. Germline CDR1 and CDR2: SGHDT and YYEEEE. There are 16 residues in the CDR3. CDR3 bases: TGTGCCAGCAGCTCCATCCTTGGGACCATGAACACTGAAGCTTTCTTT. Its translation: CASSSILGTMNTEAFF.

This rearrangement joins TRBV19 to TRBJ2-2, with 10 bases identical to TRBD1. The ends lost 6 bases at V and 7 bases at J; junction bases unmatched: 11. Germline CDR1 and CDR2: LNHDA and SQIVND (reference sequence). The CDR3 extends over 16 amino acids. CDR3 region: CASREAGTGVNGELFF. In DNA form, the CDR3 reads TGTGCCAGTAGAGAGGCTGGGACAGGGGTGAACGGGGAGCTGTTTTTT.

The rearrangement uses TRBV20-1 and TRBJ2-5, with D unclear. This CDR3 has 13 amino acids. The ends were cut back, 6 bases at V and 5 bases at J, with 16 bases in the middle. The germline gives CDR1 DFQATT, CDR2 SNEGSKA (reference sequence). CDR3 region: CSASNPQRETQYF. CDR3 nucleotides: TGCAGTGCCAGTAACCCCCAGAGGGAGACCCAGTACTTC.

This clone has a handful of counts. The chain has TRBV7-8 and TRBJ2-1; 16 nucleotides agree with TRBD2. Germline CDR1 SGHVS, CDR2 FQNEAQ. The junction had 5 bases not matched to a gene; V was cut back by 5 bases and J by 4 bases. This CDR3 spans 17 amino acids. The chain's CDR3 is CASSVGLAGGPYNEQFF. The DNA of the CDR3 is TGTGCCAGCAGCGTGGGACTAGCGGGGGGGCCTTACAATGAGCAGTTCTTC.

The rearrangement joins TRBV27 to TRBJ1-5, with 7 bases aligning to TRBD1. Unmatched junction bases numbered 6, after V lost 6 bases and J lost 7 bases. This CDR3 comprises 13 residues. Germline V gene sequence: CDR1 MNHEY, CDR2 SMNVEV (reference sequence). This CDR3 is CASRPDRTQPQHF. The CDR3 nucleotides are TGTGCCAGCAGGCCGGACAGGACACAGCCCCAGCATTTT.

The J gene is TRBJ1-5, the V gene TRBV19; D possibly corresponds to TRBD1 (6 bases). Trimming pared 1 base from V and 8 bases from J, leaving 15 bases between. The CDR3 length is 15 residues. CDR1 and CDR2 from the germline V gene are LNHDA and SQIVND (reference sequence). The CDR3 region is CASSIGAGGSKPQHF. The CDR3 region has the DNA TGTGCCAGTAGTATAGGCGCGGGGGGCTCGAAGCCCCAGCATTTT.

The chain carries TRBV19 and TRBJ2-7, with D maybe TRBD2 (5 bases). CDR1 is LNHDA and CDR2 is SQIVND in the germline V gene (reference sequence). CDR3 size: 15 residues. V lost 3 bases and J lost 6, with 18 bases in between. The CDR3 spells CASSIDSSAGGEQYF. In DNA, the CDR3 is TGTGCCAGTAGTATTGACTCAAGCGCAGGAGGCGAGCAGTACTTC.

The J gene is TRBJ2-1, the V gene TRBV27; a weak D match, TRBD2 (5 bases). Germline CDR1 and CDR2: MNHEY and SMNVEV (reference sequence). V lost 2 bases and J lost 4, with 15 bases in between. This CDR3 spans 16 amino acids. The CDR3 reads CASSLARASLYNEQFF. Written as DNA, the CDR3 is TGTGCCAGCAGTTTAGCAAGGGCTAGCCTATACAATGAGCAGTTCTTC.

Details on this clone: Other DNA variants within this sample encode the same CDR3. The chain joins TRBV28 to TRBJ2-7; 7 nucleotides agree with TRBD1. Germline CDR1 is MDHEN and CDR2 is SYDVKM. V trimming: 1 base; J trimming: 2 bases; junction bases outside the gene matches: 2. The CDR3 is made up of 14 amino acids. The CDR3: CASSLSGGAYEQYF. CDR3 nucleotide sequence: TGTGCCAGCAGTTTATCAGGGGGAGCCTACGAGCAGTACTTC.

This clone was seen just once. This CDR3 reads CASSGRTGKVSTDTQYF. The CDR3 region has the DNA TGTGCCAGCAGTGGGAGGACAGGGAAGGTGAGCACAGATACGCAGTATTTT. V usage is TRBV25-1 and J usage is TRBJ2-3; 8 bases line up with TRBD1. The germline V gene encodes CDR1 MGHDK and CDR2 SYGVNS. J lost 0 bases, V lost 4 bases, and 9 bases had no gene match. CDR3 length: 17 amino acids.

The chain couples TRBV25-1 to TRBJ2-1; D unresolved. The CDR3 length is 14 residues. V dropped 1 base and J dropped 10 bases, with 14 bases sitting between them. The germline V gene encodes CDR1 MGHDK and CDR2 SYGVNS. The CDR3 sequence: CASSESRNLGEQFF. CDR3 DNA: TGTGCCAGCAGTGAATCCCGAAACCTCGGAGAGCAGTTCTTC.

The chain couples TRBV30 to TRBJ1-1; tentatively, D is TRBD1 (6 bases). This CDR3 contains 13 residues. The V end lost 0 bases, the J end lost 4 bases, and 9 bases lay between the germline ends. Germline lookup yields CDR1 GTSNPN and CDR2 SVGIG (reference sequence). CDR3 in amino acids: CAWSVLGATEAFF. The CDR3 DNA sequence: TGTGCCTGGAGTGTGTTGGGGGCCACTGAAGCTTTCTTT.

The CDR3 is CASSLGSGSYNEQFF. In DNA form, the CDR3 reads TGTGCCAGCAGCTTAGGTAGCGGGAGTTACAATGAGCAGTTCTTC. J is TRBJ2-1 and V is TRBV7-2, with TRBD2 matching 9 bases. Germline trimming cut 1 base from V and 4 bases from J; bases unmatched to any gene: 2. Germline V gives CDR1 SGHTA, CDR2 FQGNSA. The CDR3 sequence is 15 residues long.

The V call is TRBV5-4, the J call TRBJ1-2, with D hard to call. CDR3 length: 12 amino acids. With 6 bases removed from V and 8 bases from J, the gap between germline ends came to 14 bases. Germline CDR1 SGHNT, CDR2 YYREEE (reference sequence). CDR3: CASNMKGYGYTF. The CDR3 DNA reads as TGTGCCAGCAACATGAAGGGCTACGGCTACACCTTC.

This chain uses TRBV5-1 with TRBJ2-7, with 12 positions matching TRBD2. Germline V lookup: CDR1 SGHRS, CDR2 YFSETQ. J gave up 1 base and V 4 bases, and 3 bases lay outside the gene matches. The CDR3 totals 15 residues. The CDR3 DNA follows: TGCGCCAGCAGCATGACTAGCGGGAGTTCCTACGAGCAGTACTTC. Translation gives CASSMTSGSSYEQYF.

The J gene is TRBJ2-3, the V gene TRBV9; 8 bases line up with TRBD2. This CDR3 has 15 residues. With V trimmed by 1 base and J by 2 bases, 3 bases remained unmatched. Germline CDR1 is SGDLS and CDR2 is YYNGEE. The CDR3 loop is CASSVNSGATDTQYF. For the CDR3, the DNA is TGTGCCAGCAGCGTAAATAGCGGGGCCACAGATACGCAGTATTTT.

The chain has TRBV19 and TRBJ1-5; no definite D call. Trimming took off 2 bases at V and 3 bases at J, with 17 bases between the two ends. CDR1 is LNHDA, CDR2 SQIVND, per germline (reference sequence). This CDR3 has 17 amino acids. The CDR3 coding sequence is TGTGCCAGTAGTATATATTCGTCCGGGCGGAACAATCAGCCCCAGCATTTT. Residues: CASSIYSSGRNNQPQHF.

The chain uses TRBV5-6 and TRBJ2-3; 8 bases map to TRBD2. Trimming cost V 4 bases and J 7 bases; bases outside gene matches: 5. Germline-derived CDR1 and CDR2 are SGHDT and YYEEEE. The CDR3 totals 13 residues. CDR3 coding DNA: TGTGCCAGCAGCCAGAGCGGGGGAAATACGCAGTATTTT. Its protein product is CASSQSGGNTQYF.

V and J are TRBV28 and TRBJ2-7, with 8 bases aligning to TRBD2. The CDR3 covers 14 residues. Trimming removed 2 bases from V and 3 bases from J; junction bases left unmatched: 3. Germline-derived CDR1 and CDR2 are MDHEN and SYDVKM. Written as DNA, the CDR3 is TGTGCCAGCAGTTTAAGGCGGGAGGTCTACGAGCAGTACTTC. This codes for CASSLRREVYEQYF. The variable domain in full, with the rest retrieved from reference TRBV28 and TRBJ2-7, is DVKVTQSSRYLVKRTGEKVFLECVQDMDHENMFWYRQDPGLGLRLIYFSYDVKMKEKGDIPEGYSVSREKKERFSLILESASTNQTSMYLCASSLRREVYEQYFGPGTRLTVT.